This T cell receptor beta chain appears in the sequencing data of a study of Tregs in tolerant kidney transplant recipients. Repertoires were generated with immunoSEQ multiplex PCR, while TCRdb's copy carries only in-frame clones and drops some. The sample holds roughly 250,000 clones, roughly 80% seen once. Unstimulated Tregs (CD4+CD25+CD127-) and CD4+CD25- non-Tregs were sorted from PBMCs. The V end lost 8 bases, the J end lost 2 bases, and 15 bases lay between the germline ends. Looked up from germline, CDR1 is LGHNA and CDR2 is YNFKEQ. There are 14 residues in the CDR3. Sequencing used CD4+ T cells from blood. This TCR was sampled from a human donor in good health. This rearrangement joins TRBV4-2 to TRBJ1-2; no definite D call. CDR3 in amino acids: CASSKGRENYGYTF. CDR3 in DNA: TGTGCCAGCTCAAAAGGCAGAGAGAACTATGGCTACACCTTC.